The T cell receptor (beta chain) under discussion was sequenced for a study of T-cell memory formation after mild COVID-19 (dated by TCRdb to about 2021). Notes on the research overall: Most TCR sequence clusters were specific to one of the two donors. In a couple of donors, T-cell clones that expanded and contracted after mild COVID-19 were tracked by sequencing TCRalpha and TCRbeta repertoires over time. Two young, previously healthy adult volunteers made up the cohort, one male and one female. Overall study results and their limits: Whether the second-wave clones peaking on day 37 were SARS-CoV-2 specific was not confirmed. Contracting CD4+ clones were found mainly in CM and EM memory subsets, while CD8+ clones were enriched in EMRA. The study covered only a couple of mild cases, and larger cohorts including severe cases with pre-infection samples were considered necessary. Balanced CD4/CD8 phenotypes were observed for clones contracting from day 15 to 85, whereas a bias towards CD4+ was observed for a second wave of clones expanding from day 15 to 37. The detection of some responding clones in pre-infection memory suggests that pre-existing cross-reactive memory T cells joined the SARS-CoV-2 response.

Ficoll-Paque density gradient centrifugation was used to isolate PBMCs. From its cysteine to its phenylalanine, the CDR3 spans 14 amino acids. Only the CDR3 DNA is retained, 42 bases long and in frame from the first base. Sequences MGHRA (CDR1) and YSYEKL (CDR2) are obtained from the germline V gene. V loses 3 bases of germline sequence and J loses 3 bases, and the interval between the two ends is 12 bases. The instrument given in TCRdb is Illumina NovaSeq 6000. TCRalpha and TCRbeta cDNA libraries were built by 5'RACE with constant-segment primers, adding sample barcodes and unique molecular identifiers. Trizol reagent was used to extract RNA from every sample. Amplification of the libraries took two PCR steps, and the second step added a second sample barcode plus Illumina TruSeq adapters. Sequencing of libraries was performed on an Illumina NovaSeq with 2 x 150 bp paired-end reads. The authors processed their data as follows. Demultiplexing of reads and collapsing into UMI-guided consensus sequences were performed with migec v1.2.7. With mixcr v2.1.11, UMI consensuses were aligned to TRA and TRB V and J templates and assembled into clonotypes. Clonotypes were classified as expanded or contracted when called significant by both edgeR and NoisET, with noise models trained on biological replicates. For edgeR calls, the thresholds were a false discovery rate-adjusted p below 0.01 and a log2 fold-change of 1. As an exploratory analysis of dynamics, max-normalized trajectories of the 1000 most abundant clonotypes were examined by PCA with hierarchical clustering. Separately sequenced CD4+ and CD8+ repertoires were used to assign a CD4 or CD8 phenotype to each responding clone. Using fastp trimming at Q25 and MiXCR clonotype assembly, TCRdb reanalyzed the public sequencing data and kept in-frame beta chains. For every CDR3 protein sequence, its rows merge into one entry that carries the most common genes and DNA. V and J calls and clone size were set by TCRdb, not the authors. The sample data list 580,000 or so distinct CDR3 sequences, and about 18% of these were observed just once. The ten largest clones add up to about 7.5% of the sample.

The sample holds a few counts of this clonotype. What this receptor recognizes is not known. No base-level quality is on record; no much larger clone is a single base apart. The sequencing sample was made of PBMCs or a T cell subset sorted from them (not recorded which). This TCR came from an adult woman who had mild COVID-19 (a few samples of this study predate the infection). The sample titles of this study are shuffled in the database, so cell type and time point are left out; the donor was told from shared clones. Recombination connected TRBV4-1 to TRBJ2-7, with the identity of the D gene unclear. The CDR3 is CASSQQPEDYEQYF. The nucleotide sequence is TGCGCCAGCAGCCAGCAACCGGAAGACTACGAGCAGTACTTC.